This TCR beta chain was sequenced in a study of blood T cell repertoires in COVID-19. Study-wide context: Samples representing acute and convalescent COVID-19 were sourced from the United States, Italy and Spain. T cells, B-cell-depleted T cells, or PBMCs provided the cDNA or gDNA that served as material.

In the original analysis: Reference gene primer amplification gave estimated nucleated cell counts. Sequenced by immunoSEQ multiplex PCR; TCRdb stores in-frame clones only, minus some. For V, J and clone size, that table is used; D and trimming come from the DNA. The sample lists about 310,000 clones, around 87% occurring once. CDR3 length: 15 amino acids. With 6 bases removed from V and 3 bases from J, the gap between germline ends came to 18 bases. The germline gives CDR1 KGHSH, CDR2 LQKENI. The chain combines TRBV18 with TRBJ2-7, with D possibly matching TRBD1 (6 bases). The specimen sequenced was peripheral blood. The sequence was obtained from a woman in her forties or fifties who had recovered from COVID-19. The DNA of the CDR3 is TGTGCCAGCTCGCGCATCACAACAGGGTTCTACGAGCAGTACTTC. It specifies CASSRITTGFYEQYF. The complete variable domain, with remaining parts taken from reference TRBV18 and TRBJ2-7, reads NAGVMQNPRHLVRRRGQEARLRCSPMKGHSHVYWYRQLPEEGLKFMVYLQKENIIDESGMPKERFSAEFPKEGPSILRIQQVVRGDSAAYFCASSRITTGFYEQYFGPGTRLTVT.